This T cell receptor beta chain was recovered during a study of molecular identifiers for immune sequencing clone quantification. Via MiXCR, TCRdb re-called the PCR reads, giving one row per CDR3 protein. The sample has roughly 300,000 distinct CDR3 sequences; roughly a quarter are singletons. This clonotype was picked up many times. CDR3 length: 13 residues. Germline V gene data show CDR1 as LNHNV and CDR2 as YYDKDF (reference sequence). The ends were cut back, 1 base at V and 6 bases at J, with 9 bases in the middle. V gene TRBV15 combines with J gene TRBJ1-1; tentatively, D is TRBD1 (5 bases). Sequencing was carried out using naive CD8+ T cells from blood, with Jurkat cell RNA spiked in. Subset given: FACS-sorted CD8+CD4-CCR7+CD45RA+ naive T cells. The clonotype was recovered from a human donor in good health. Some libraries in this study had Jurkat cell RNA spiked in. CDR3 sequence (DNA): TGTGCCACCAGCAGAGCCGGGGCTTCTGAAGCTTTCTTT. Its translation is CATSRAGASEAFF.